This TCR beta chain was profiled in a study of blood T cell repertoires in COVID-19. Study at large: PBMCs, B-cell-depleted T cells, or T cells provided the cDNA or gDNA that made up the material.

Germline V gene sequence: CDR1 GTSNPN, CDR2 SVGIG (reference sequence). This CDR3 has 14 residues. V lost 4 bases and J 5 bases, leaving 17 bases between the germline ends. Authors' data handling: For nucleated cells, counts were estimated from reference gene primer amplification. The assay was immunoSEQ multiplex PCR, and TCRdb's table has in-frame clones only and misses some. The V and J calls and the clone size are those of that table, but D and trimming were determined from the DNA. The table shows around 460,000 clones, with approximately 90% occurring only once. This receptor was taken from a man between 18 and 29 years old with COVID-19, enrolled during active disease. The material sequenced was peripheral blood. The chain has TRBV30 and TRBJ1-2; unclear D gene. CDR3 DNA sequence: TGTGCCTGGACCGCGGGCATGACGGCTTATGGCTACACCTTC. As protein: CAWTAGMTAYGYTF.